One sample yielded the 32 T cell receptor beta chains listed below, sequenced in a study of blood T cell repertoires in COVID-19. Here immunoSEQ multiplex PCR was the method, and the copy in TCRdb shows in-frame clones only, minus some. The sample has over 70,000 clones; roughly 88% are singletons. The sequencing sample was made of peripheral blood. The receptors originated from a man aged 18-30 years with COVID-19, enrolled during active disease.

The CDR3 reads CASSPGKGRGNEKLFF. For the CDR3, the DNA is TGTGCCAGCAGCCCCGGAAAGGGGCGAGGTAATGAAAAACTGTTTTTT. The V gene is TRBV28, the J gene TRBJ1-4, with D perhaps TRBD1 (5 bases). CDR3 length: 16 amino acids. The V end lost 6 bases, the J end lost 4 bases, and 18 bases lay between the germline ends. Per germline, CDR1 MDHEN and CDR2 SYDVKM.

V and J are TRBV5-8 and TRBJ2-7; D call uncertain. The CDR3 consists of 13 residues. Germline CDR1 reads SGHTS; CDR2 reads YDEGEE. V lost 0 bases to trimming and J lost 4 bases, with 8 bases between them. CDR3 nucleotides: TGTGCCAGCAGCTTGGCCCCTGTTTACGAGCAGTACTTC. Amino acid sequence: CASSLAPVYEQYF. Drawing the rest from reference TRBV5-8 and TRBJ2-7, the complete variable domain is EAGVTQSPTHLIKTRGQQATLRCSPISGHTSVYWYQQALGLGLQFLLWYDEGEERNRGNFPPRFSGRQFPNYSSELNVNALELEDSALYLCASSLAPVYEQYFGPGTRLTVT.

This chain links TRBV5-5 with TRBJ2-7; 14 bases fit TRBD2. Germline trimming cut 3 bases from V and 5 bases from J; bases unmatched to any gene: 7. This CDR3 has 16 amino acids. Germline CDR1 SGHKS, CDR2 YYEKEE (reference sequence). CDR3 region: CASSWTGLAGVDEQYF. The CDR3 DNA is TGTGCCAGCAGCTGGACGGGACTAGCGGGAGTAGACGAGCAGTACTTC.

The chain joins TRBV5-6 to TRBJ2-7; D is uncertain. Germline assignment: CDR1 SGHDT and CDR2 YYEEEE. The V end was cut by 2 bases, the J end by 0 bases, with 9 bases between. The CDR3 has 14 amino acids. The CDR3 nucleotides read TGTGCCAGCAGCTTTCGGGTCTCCTCCTACGAGCAGTACTTC. The encoded protein is CASSFRVSSYEQYF.

This clone has a handful of counts. The chain uses TRBV14 and TRBJ2-7; 8 positions agree with TRBD2. Unmatched junction bases numbered 4, after V lost 0 bases and J lost 3 bases. CDR1 SGHDN and CDR2 FVKESK come from the germline V gene. The CDR3 loop spans 15 amino acids. CDR3 in DNA: TGTGCCAGCAGCCAAGATTGGGGACTAGACTACGAGCAGTACTTC. Translating it yields CASSQDWGLDYEQYF.

CDR3 region: CASSLGRGYPGEQYF. The CDR3, as DNA: TGTGCCAGCAGTTTAGGGAGGGGGTATCCGGGCGAGCAGTACTTC. The chain is built from TRBV27 and TRBJ2-7, with D possibly being TRBD2 (7 bases). This CDR3 has 15 amino acids. The germline V gene has CDR1 MNHEY and CDR2 SMNVEV (reference sequence). Deletions cut 2 bases from V and 6 bases from J, with 17 bases between.

The chain has TRBV18 and TRBJ2-7; the D gene is possibly TRBD2 (6 bases). Between the trimmed V and J ends, which lost 0 bases and 3 bases, there was a span of 21 bases. The germline V gene encodes CDR1 KGHSH and CDR2 LQKENI. The CDR3 has 18 amino acids. This CDR3 is CASSPPVEGIAVFYEQYF. CDR3 bases: TGTGCCAGCTCACCACCGGTGGAGGGGATTGCGGTTTTCTACGAGCAGTACTTC.

The genes are TRBV7-6 and TRBJ2-2, with 7 bases fitting TRBD1. After removal of 1 base from V and 1 base from J, the junction contained 12 bases not matched to a gene. The CDR3 sequence is 19 residues long. Germline loops: CDR1 SGHVS, CDR2 FNYEAQ. The CDR3 loop reads CASSLDWLIRTGNTGELFF. The CDR3 DNA reads TGTGCCAGCAGCTTAGATTGGTTGATCCGGACAGGGAACACCGGGGAGCTGTTTTTT.

The chain employs TRBV11-3 and TRBJ2-5; D call uncertain. V lost 5 bases and J 1 base, leaving 11 bases between the germline ends. The CDR3 consists of 14 residues. The V gene's germline CDR1 is SGHNT and CDR2 YENEEA. CDR3 sequence reads: CASSPGGSQETQYF. The CDR3 DNA is TGTGCCAGCAGCCCCGGCGGCTCCCAAGAGACCCAGTACTTC.

The DNA for the CDR3 is TGTGCCAGCAGCTTGACTAGCGAAGCGAACACCGGGGAGCTGTTTTTT. This codes for CASSLTSEANTGELFF. The chain carries TRBV13 and TRBJ2-2; 8 bases align to TRBD2. Germline V CDR1 and CDR2: PRHDT, FYEKMQ (reference sequence). This CDR3 contains 16 residues. Trimming removed 3 bases from V and 0 bases from J; junction bases left unmatched: 3.

The chain joins TRBV6-5 to TRBJ1-6, with unresolved D. V was cut by 9 bases and J by 9 bases, with 15 bases left in between. CDR3 length: 13 amino acids. CDR1 and CDR2 (germline): MNHEY, SVGAGI. CDR3 loop: CASGSGSGSPLHF. As DNA, the CDR3 is TGTGCCAGTGGGTCCGGGAGCGGTTCACCCCTCCACTTT.

This clone appeared a few times. This sequence joins TRBV5-1 and TRBJ1-2; D is ambiguous. Germline assignment: CDR1 SGHRS and CDR2 YFSETQ. V gave up 2 bases and J gave up 9 bases, with 14 bases separating them. The CDR3 length is 13 residues. The DNA for the CDR3 is TGCGCCAGCAGCTTAGGAGGGCGATCCAGCTACACCTTC. It codes for CASSLGGRSSYTF.

The chain joins TRBV7-9 to TRBJ1-1; no definite D call. V shed 6 bases and J shed 1 base, with 6 bases lying between them. CDR1 SEHNR and CDR2 FQNEAQ come from the germline V gene (reference sequence). CDR3 length: 12 residues. The CDR3 nucleotides are TGTGCCAGCAGTGTACAGAACACTGAAGCTTTCTTT. Translation: CASSVQNTEAFF.

The J gene is TRBJ2-7, the V gene TRBV28, with TRBD1 matching 9 bases. Germline CDR1 is MDHEN and CDR2 is SYDVKM. The CDR3 spans 14 residues. Germline trimming cut 4 bases from V and 3 bases from J; bases unmatched to any gene: 4. CDR3 residues: CASSSPGQGYEQYF. For the CDR3, the DNA is TGTGCCAGCAGTTCGCCGGGACAGGGCTACGAGCAGTACTTC.

This clone was observed a single time. This chain uses TRBV24-1 with TRBJ1-2, with TRBD1 as a possible D gene (5 bases). The germline CDR1 and CDR2 sequences are KGHDR and SFDVKD. V was pared by 0 bases and J by 6 bases, with 7 bases between. The CDR3 extends over 13 amino acids. The CDR3 nucleotides are TGTGCCACCAGTGATTTGGCGGGGGATGGCTACACCTTC. Residues: CATSDLAGDGYTF.

The genes are TRBV7-8 and TRBJ2-7, with a possible D match to TRBD1 (6 bases). Trimming left V 5 bases short and J 2 bases short, with 13 bases between. CDR3 size: 14 residues. In germline, CDR1 is SGHVS, CDR2 FQNEAQ. CDR3 in DNA: TGTGCCAGCAGCCGCGACAGGAGACCCTACGAGCAGTACTTC. This translates into CASSRDRRPYEQYF.

The gene calls are TRBV28 and TRBJ1-2; perhaps TRBD1 as D (6 bases). The CDR3 has 14 amino acids. V lost 4 bases and J lost 7, with 16 bases in between. Germline V gene sequence: CDR1 MDHEN, CDR2 SYDVKM. The CDR3 loop reads CASSSRTEVRGYTF. The CDR3 DNA is TGTGCCAGCAGTTCCCGGACAGAGGTCCGTGGCTACACCTTC.

The V and J genes are TRBV28 and TRBJ2-2; perhaps TRBD1 as D (5 bases). From germline, CDR1 is MDHEN and CDR2 SYDVKM. CDR3 length: 17 amino acids. Trimming pared 2 bases from V and 4 bases from J, leaving 17 bases between. This CDR3 reads CASSLRGGRSSTGELFF. The CDR3 DNA is TGTGCCAGCAGTTTAAGGGGCGGCAGATCGAGCACCGGGGAGCTGTTTTTT. Full variable domain (rest looked up from reference TRBV28 and TRBJ2-2): DVKVTQSSRYLVKRTGEKVFLECVQDMDHENMFWYRQDPGLGLRLIYFSYDVKMKEKGDIPEGYSVSREKKERFSLILESASTNQTSMYLCASSLRGGRSSTGELFFGEGSRLTVL.

The chain joins TRBV11-2 to TRBJ2-2, with D unresolved. The V end was cut by 5 bases, the J end by 6 bases, with 7 bases between. The length of the CDR3 is 12 residues. Per germline, CDR1 SGHAT and CDR2 FQNNGV. Here the CDR3 DNA reads TGTGCCAGCAGCACAACGTCCGGGGAGCTGTTTTTT. Its protein product is CASSTTSGELFF.

The CDR3 DNA follows: TGTGCCAGCAGTTTATTCTGGACAGGGACTGGAAACACCATATATTTT. This encodes CASSLFWTGTGNTIYF. The rearrangement joins TRBV28 to TRBJ1-3, with TRBD1 matching 8 bases. With V trimmed by 1 base and J by 2 bases, 4 bases remained unmatched. The germline V gene encodes CDR1 MDHEN and CDR2 SYDVKM. The CDR3 has 16 residues.

The genes are TRBV27 and TRBJ1-1; 7 bases line up with TRBD1. CDR1 is MNHEY, CDR2 SMNVEV, per germline (reference sequence). This CDR3 is 14 amino acids long. V dropped 7 bases and J dropped 2; count of bases not matched to a gene: 7. The CDR3 spells CASKFGTANTEAFF. The CDR3 DNA follows: TGTGCCAGCAAATTCGGGACAGCTAACACTGAAGCTTTCTTT.

Here the CDR3 DNA reads TGTGCCAGCAGCAAAAGGGGCCCTCGGCAGGATATTGAAAAACTGCTTTTT. Translating it yields CASSKRGPRQDIEKLLF. This chain joins TRBV21-1 and TRBJ1-4; the DNA was not used to check the table's D call, TRBD1. TRBV21-1 is an annotated pseudogene. The CDR3 length is 17 residues.

The chain carries TRBV2 and TRBJ1-6, with TRBD1 identical over 7 bases. Germline loops: CDR1 SNHLY, CDR2 FYNNEI. The CDR3 contains 15 residues. The ends lost 4 bases at V and 5 bases at J; junction bases unmatched: 5. The CDR3 coding sequence is TGTGCCAGCAGTGTAGGGGGCTCACATAATTCACCCCTCCACTTT. It specifies CASSVGGSHNSPLHF.

The J gene is TRBJ2-7, the V gene TRBV30; D is possibly TRBD1 (6 bases). The V gene's germline CDR1 is GTSNPN and CDR2 SVGIG (reference sequence). This CDR3 has 13 amino acids. V gave up 8 bases and J gave up 5 bases, with 19 bases separating them. CDR3 DNA sequence: TGTGCCGCCCACACAGGGCGGAATAACGAGCAGTACTTC. It is translated as CAAHTGRNNEQYF.

The chain recombines TRBV27 with TRBJ2-7, with D possibly TRBD2 on 5 matching bases. Germline CDR1 MNHEY, CDR2 SMNVEV (reference sequence). This CDR3 is 13 amino acids long. V gave up 6 bases and J gave up 4 bases, with 13 bases separating them. The CDR3 DNA is TGTGCCAGCAGATTTGTAGGAGGTTACGAGCAGTACTTC. It encodes CASRFVGGYEQYF.

The V and J genes are TRBV27 and TRBJ2-2; TRBD2 matches 9 bases. Germline V lookup: CDR1 MNHEY, CDR2 SMNVEV (reference sequence). The CDR3 is 18 amino acids. With V trimmed by 0 bases and J by 7 bases, 12 bases remained unmatched. CDR3: CASSLSLLAGSGNGELFF. CDR3 sequence (DNA): TGTGCCAGCAGTTTATCGCTCCTAGCGGGATCCGGGAACGGGGAGCTGTTTTTT.

The V and J genes are TRBV28 and TRBJ1-5, with D possibly being TRBD1 (6 bases). The V gene's germline CDR1 is MDHEN and CDR2 SYDVKM. The CDR3 contains 15 residues. The germline V and J ends were trimmed by 3 bases and 2 bases, with 11 bases remaining between them. CDR3 loop: CASSFVAGGNQPQHF. The CDR3 nucleotides are TGTGCCAGCAGTTTTGTGGCAGGGGGCAATCAGCCCCAGCATTTT.

CDR3 DNA sequence: TGTGCCAGCAGTTGGGACAGCGGAACCTACGAGCAGTACTTC. Encoded protein: CASSWDSGTYEQYF. The chain is built from TRBV6-5 and TRBJ2-7; 7 bases are shared with TRBD1. This CDR3 has 14 amino acids. Per germline, CDR1 MNHEY and CDR2 SVGAGI. The V and J ends lost 4 bases and 2 bases, in that order; junction bases with no gene match: 5.

V gene TRBV27 combines with J gene TRBJ2-1, with 15 bases that match TRBD2. The V and J ends lost 6 bases and 6 bases, in that order; junction bases with no gene match: 9. Germline V gene data show CDR1 as MNHEY and CDR2 as SMNVEV (reference sequence). The CDR3 covers 17 residues. CDR3 residues: CASSRTSGRALSNEQFF. In DNA form, the CDR3 reads TGTGCCAGCAGCCGGACTAGCGGGAGGGCCCTGAGCAATGAGCAGTTCTTC.

This chain uses TRBV7-8 with TRBJ2-7; the D gene is possibly TRBD2 (5 bases). Germline V CDR1 and CDR2: SGHVS, FQNEAQ. Trimming took 0 bases from V and 7 from J, leaving 10 bases between them. The length of the CDR3 is 13 residues. In nucleotides, the CDR3 is TGTGCCAGCAGCTTAGCATACCGGGGTGAGCAGTACTTC. Translation: CASSLAYRGEQYF.

Notes on this clone: The germline gene is not matched at one end of the junction; a read error may be the cause. The chain joins TRBV18 to TRBJ2-5, with D perhaps matching TRBD1 (6 bases). The CDR3 is 16 residues long. Germline CDR1 KGHSH, CDR2 LQKENI. The CDR3: CASSPPGTRVQETQYF. As DNA, the CDR3 is TGTGCCAGCTCTCCACCCGGGACACGTGTCCAAGAGACCCAGTACTTC.

The chain uses TRBV11-2 and TRBJ2-7, with a possible D match to TRBD1 (6 bases). The length of the CDR3 is 13 residues. Trimming stripped 5 bases from V and 6 bases from J, with 14 bases between. Germline values: CDR1 SGHAT, CDR2 FQNNGV. CDR3 nucleotides: TGTGCCAGCAGCCCCCGGTCCAGGGGCGAGCAGTACTTC. Amino acid sequence: CASSPRSRGEQYF. Complete variable domain (other parts from reference TRBV11-2 and TRBJ2-7): EAGVAQSPRYKIIEKRQSVAFWCNPISGHATLYWYQQILGQGPKLLIQFQNNGVVDDSQLPKDRFSAERLKGVDSTLKIQPAKLEDSAVYLCASSPRSRGEQYFGPGTRLTVT.